These T cell receptor beta chains were read from a single sample in a study of blood T cell repertoires in COVID-19. Some clones are missing from TCRdb's copy, which holds only in-frame ones; the method was immunoSEQ multiplex PCR. The sample lists roughly 260,000 clones; about 90% were seen once. The sample comprised peripheral blood. Source of these receptors: a young adult with COVID-19, enrolled during active disease. The CDR3 runs from the conserved cysteine through the conserved F or W. D genes are given only for firm matches. For some rows the clone size is stated as once, few or many, or as a class when expanded; others skip it.

v_gene	d_gene	j_gene	abundance	CDR3nt	CDR3aa
TRBV5-1	NA	TRBJ1-6	once	TGCGCCAGCAGCTTGGACTTCCTAGGAAATTCACCCCTCCACTTT	CASSLDFLGNSPLHF
TRBV27	NA	TRBJ2-1	NA	TGTGCCAGCAACCGGGACAAGGGCAGAACCAATGAGCAGTTCTTC	CASNRDKGRTNEQFF
TRBV5-1	TRBD2	TRBJ2-2	NA	TGCGCCAGCAGCTTGGCCGGGCTAGCGGCCAGCGGCGGGGAGCTGTTTTTT	CASSLAGLAASGGELFF
TRBV5-1	TRBD1	TRBJ2-7	NA	TGCGCCAGCAGCCCGGGACAGGGCTCCTACGAGCAGTACTTC	CASSPGQGSYEQYF
TRBV4-3	TRBD1	TRBJ2-1	NA	TGCGCCAGCAGCCAAGACGGGACAGGGGAACGATTCTTC	CASSQDGTGERFF
TRBV7-2	NA	TRBJ1-4	NA	TGTGCCAGCAGCTTAGAGGCAGGCGGGAGAAAACTGTTTTTT	CASSLEAGGRKLFF
TRBV7-9	NA	TRBJ1-6	once	TGTGCCAGCAGGGACAAAAATCGATTGGGTTCACCCCTCCACTTT	CASRDKNRLGSPLHF
TRBV4-1	TRBD2	TRBJ2-7	NA	TGCGCCAGCAGCCCCGGGGGGAGCGGGAGGGACGAGCAGTACTTC	CASSPGGSGRDEQYF
TRBV19	TRBD2	TRBJ2-1	NA	TGTGCCAGTAGCCGCACCCCCCAACTAGCGGGAGTCTCACATGAGCAGTTCTTC	CASSRTPQLAGVSHEQFF
TRBV24-1	TRBD2	TRBJ2-7	NA	TGTGCCACCAGTGACCCGGGACTACCAGAGCAGTACTTC	CATSDPGLPEQYF
TRBV30	NA	TRBJ2-5	NA	TGTGCCTGGAGTGGGGAAAGCGGCCAAGAGACCCAGTACTTC	CAWSGESGQETQYF